This T cell receptor (beta chain) is drawn from a study of vaccination and CD4 T cells after COVID-19 (dated by TCRdb to between 2021 and 2023). The study in broad terms: In the convalescent cohort there were six males and four females, among whom were two Hispanic individuals, seven Caucasians, two Asians and one multiracial person. Each participant got two doses of either the Pfizer-BioNTech BNT162b2 vaccine (n=8) or the Moderna mRNA-1273 vaccine (n=2). In around ten COVID-19 convalescent patients and several infection-naive healthy vaccine recipients, the spike-specific CD4+ TCR repertoire before mRNA vaccination was compared with the repertoire after mRNA vaccination. In control cultures, a CEFX viral epitope pool was used as positive control, an HIV-1 Nef peptide pool was used as negative control, or no peptide was added. Memory CD4+ T cell crossreactivity between SARS-CoV-2 and common cold coronavirus spike proteins was assessed at the TCR clonotype level in an earlier paper using these donors. Post-vaccine blood samples were taken a median of approximately 70 days after the second vaccine dose, with a range of about 14 to 241 days. Post-COVID blood samples from convalescent patients were collected a median of about 110 days after diagnosis, with a range of 35 to 161 days. Overlapping spike peptide pools from SARS-CoV-2 and from the common cold coronaviruses HCoV-NL63, HCoV-OC43 and HCoV-229E were used as culture stimuli.

The library was generated by PCR. At the Johns Hopkins FTIC core, DNA from the cultured CD4+ T cells underwent TCR sequencing with the Oncomine TCR Beta short-read assay. The QIAamp micro DNA kit was used to extract genomic DNA from the cultured CD4+ T cells. Oncomine TCR Beta libraries from cultured CD4+ T cells were pooled with unique dual indexes and sequenced on an Illumina iSeq 100. The authors' analysis ran thus. Non-productive sequences were removed, and CDR3s that did not start with C, did not end with F or W, or were shorter than 7 amino acids were discarded. Antigen-specific clonotypes were identified with the MANAFEST web application by comparing peptide-stimulated wells with reference and other culture wells. To be called positive, a clone needed an FDR below 0.05, an odds ratio above 5, and a productive frequency above 0.1% in at least two of three replicate wells. A clonotype counted as cross-reactive if it showed significant expansion both in the SARS-CoV-2 spike wells and in at least one common cold coronavirus spike condition. Levenshtein distances (stringdist) and unrooted phylogenetic trees (ape) in R version 3.6.1 were used to assess CDR3 homology. The raw public data were reprocessed by TCRdb itself: fastp quality trimming at Q25, MiXCR clonotype calling, in-frame beta chains only. Rows matching on CDR3 protein sequence are summarized as one entry with the most common DNA and genes. TCRdb's processing, not the study's, gives the V and J calls here. The sample table contains thousands of distinct CDR3 sequences; only one count was recorded for about 43% of them. Approximately 15% of the sample rests with the top ten.

Broad study findings and their caveats: Among the post-vaccine SARS-CoV-2-reactive clones in convalescent patients, a median approximately 86% showed up only after vaccination, which suggests vaccine-specific priming. The study included relatively few convalescent patients and did not analyze early timepoints after natural infection. Of the vaccine-specific clones in convalescent patients, 304 of 307, or nearly all, reacted only to SARS-CoV-2 spike and did not cross-react with common cold coronaviruses. An increase in the median number of SARS-CoV-2-reactive clonotypes from approximately 23 after infection to 38 after vaccination was observed, but the change was not found to be significant.

The meaning of the sample's treatment or condition label: approximately nine-day PBMC culture with coronavirus spike peptide pools or control peptides (ViraFEST assay). CD4+ T cells from unexposed donors were collected before the COVID-19 pandemic (2011-2018). The study used the ViraFEST assay, which expanded antigen-specific T cells with peptide pools and then identified expanded clonotypes by TCR sequencing. Each well held some 2 million PBMCs cultured in IMDM containing about 5% human AB serum and approximately 9.8 IU/ml IL-2, with roughly 10 ug/ml peptide pools added. Half of the culture medium was replaced with fresh IL-2-containing medium on days 3 and 7. CD4+ T cells were isolated after roughly nine days of culture through negative selection using the EasySep CD4+ T cell isolation kit. As cell number allowed, CD4+ T cells from unexposed donors were tested for reactivity to SARS-CoV-2 S and N and to four common cold coronavirus spike pools. Ficoll-Paque Plus gradient centrifugation was used to isolate PBMCs from whole blood, and the isolated PBMCs were then either used fresh or cryopreserved at -140C. Triplicate wells were generally used for each culture condition. Leukapheresis product for the unexposed donors was bought commercially.

In the case of this clonotype: Its antigen target is currently unknown. The sample holds no much larger clone one base away, and base qualities are not on file.

Sequenced: CD4+ T cells from blood, cultured in vitro. This sequence originates from a human donor in good health.

The DNA reads as follows: TGTGCCAGCAGTGGATACCAGGGACAGATCTATGGCTACACCTTC. Its amino acids are CASSGYQGQIYGYTF. Recombination connected TRBV12-3 or TRBV12-4 to TRBJ1-2, with 7 middle bases fitting TRBD1. Measured from the cysteine to the phenylalanine, the CDR3 is 15 residues long. CDR3 DNA is the only sequence kept; it has 45 bases, read in frame from the first base. Compared with germline, V lacks 5 bases and J lacks 4 bases; bases without a gene match: 10.